These T cell receptor beta chains were read from a single sample in a study of hypomethylating agent response in myelodysplastic syndrome. Data came from immunoSEQ multiplex PCR; TCRdb stores just in-frame clones and leaves some out. This sample has about 5,700 clones, with around four fifths found just once. The sample here was bone marrow, taken before or after starting hypomethylating agent treatment for myelodysplastic syndrome (not recorded which). These TCRs come from a human donor with myelodysplastic syndrome. Both conserved end residues are part of each CDR3. The order of the fields is V gene, D gene, clone size, J gene, CDR3 DNA, CDR3 protein. D genes are given only for firm matches. Only some rows state a clone size, as once, few, many or a class for expanded clones.

v_gene: TRBV5-6
d_gene: -
abundance: few
j_gene: TRBJ2-7
CDR3nt: TGTGCCAGCAGCGACATACGGGGCGGGTCCTCCTACGAGCAGTACTTC
CDR3aa: CASSDIRGGSSYEQYF

v_gene: TRBV28
d_gene: -
abundance: -
j_gene: TRBJ1-5
CDR3nt: TGTGCCAGCAGTTTAGTAGAGTCAGGGGCTCAGCCCCAGCATTTT
CDR3aa: CASSLVESGAQPQHF

v_gene: TRBV29-1
d_gene: TRBD1
abundance: -
j_gene: TRBJ2-7
CDR3nt: TGCAGCGTTGAAGCCTACGGACAGGGGGCTTACGAGCAGTACTTC
CDR3aa: CSVEAYGQGAYEQYF

v_gene: TRBV7-8
d_gene: TRBD2
abundance: -
j_gene: TRBJ2-1
CDR3nt: TGTGCCAGCAGCTGGACTAGCGGTTACAATGAGCAGTTCTTC
CDR3aa: CASSWTSGYNEQFF

v_gene: TRBV4-3
d_gene: TRBD1
abundance: -
j_gene: TRBJ1-2
CDR3nt: TGCGCCAGCAGCCAAGATTGGCAGGGGGTTGGCTACACCTTC
CDR3aa: CASSQDWQGVGYTF

v_gene: TRBV11-2
d_gene: TRBD1
abundance: -
j_gene: TRBJ1-1
CDR3nt: TGTGCCAGCAGCCCGAGGGACAGGTCGCCGAACACTGAAGCTTTCTTT
CDR3aa: CASSPRDRSPNTEAFF

v_gene: TRBV6-1
d_gene: TRBD1
abundance: -
j_gene: TRBJ2-7
CDR3nt: TGTGCCAGCAGGATACAGGGGGCAGGGGAGCAGTACTTC
CDR3aa: CASRIQGAGEQYF

v_gene: TRBV27
d_gene: -
abundance: -
j_gene: TRBJ1-1
CDR3nt: TGTGCCAGCAGTTTAGGGGGCATGACTGAAGCTTTCTTT
CDR3aa: CASSLGGMTEAFF

v_gene: TRBV6-1
d_gene: TRBD1
abundance: -
j_gene: TRBJ1-1
CDR3nt: TGTGCCAGCAGTTTGGACAGGGGGGGGTCCGAAGCTTTCTTT
CDR3aa: CASSLDRGGSEAFF

v_gene: TRBV2
d_gene: -
abundance: -
j_gene: TRBJ2-2
CDR3nt: TGTGCCACAGATGGGGGGAACACCGGGGAGCTGTTTTTT
CDR3aa: CATDGGNTGELFF

v_gene: TRBV5-1
d_gene: -
abundance: -
j_gene: TRBJ1-1
CDR3nt: TGCGCCAGCAGCTTTTTAGGTGAGAACACTGAAGCTTTCTTT
CDR3aa: CASSFLGENTEAFF

v_gene: TRBV2
d_gene: TRBD2
abundance: -
j_gene: TRBJ2-3
CDR3nt: TGTGCCAGCAGTGCGGGTAGCGGGGGCACAGATACGCAGTATTTT
CDR3aa: CASSAGSGGTDTQYF

v_gene: TRBV6-1
d_gene: -
abundance: -
j_gene: TRBJ1-6
CDR3nt: TGTGCCAGCAGTGAACGGGAACTCGGTAATTCACCCCTCCACTTT
CDR3aa: CASSERELGNSPLHF

v_gene: TRBV2
d_gene: -
abundance: -
j_gene: TRBJ1-3
CDR3nt: TGTGCCAGCACCATAGACAACTCTGGAAACACCATATATTTT
CDR3aa: CASTIDNSGNTIYF

v_gene: TRBV20-1
d_gene: -
abundance: -
j_gene: TRBJ2-1
CDR3nt: TGCAGTGCCGGAAGGGAGAGTGAGCAGTTCTTC
CDR3aa: CSAGRESEQFF

v_gene: TRBV7-1
d_gene: -
abundance: -
j_gene: TRBJ2-7
CDR3nt: TGTGCCAGCGATCGGGACACTTCCGAGCAGTACTTC
CDR3aa: CASDRDTSEQYF

v_gene: TRBV5-6
d_gene: -
abundance: -
j_gene: TRBJ1-1
CDR3nt: TGTGCCAGCAGCTTGCAGTTGAACACTGAAGCTTTCTTT
CDR3aa: CASSLQLNTEAFF

v_gene: TRBV11-2
d_gene: -
abundance: -
j_gene: TRBJ1-6
CDR3nt: TGTGCCAGCAGCTTAAGCCAGGGAGGCTATAATTCACCCCTCCACTTT
CDR3aa: CASSLSQGGYNSPLHF

v_gene: TRBV6-5
d_gene: TRBD1
abundance: once
j_gene: TRBJ1-6
CDR3nt: TGTGCCAGCAGGGGACAGAATAATTCACCCCTCCACTTT
CDR3aa: CASRGQNNSPLHF

v_gene: TRBV5-6
d_gene: TRBD1
abundance: once
j_gene: TRBJ1-3
CDR3nt: TGTGCCAGCAGCGGAAACCGGGACAGAGGAAACACCATATATTTT
CDR3aa: CASSGNRDRGNTIYF

v_gene: TRBV28
d_gene: TRBD1
abundance: -
j_gene: TRBJ2-7
CDR3nt: TGTGCCAGCAGTTTAGACAGGGGCATCCACTGGGAGCAGTACTTC
CDR3aa: CASSLDRGIHWEQYF

v_gene: TRBV5-5
d_gene: -
abundance: -
j_gene: TRBJ1-4
CDR3nt: TGTGCCAGCGACGCGGGGGGAAAACTGTTTTTT
CDR3aa: CASDAGGKLFF

v_gene: TRBV6-6
d_gene: -
abundance: few
j_gene: TRBJ1-6
CDR3nt: TGTGCCAGCAGCGGGCGTCAGGACGGGTCACCCCTCCACTTT
CDR3aa: CASSGRQDGSPLHF

v_gene: TRBV10-3
d_gene: -
abundance: -
j_gene: TRBJ2-2
CDR3nt: TGTGCCATCAGTACCCTTCAAACGCGGCGAGCCGGGGAGCTGTTTTTT
CDR3aa: CAISTLQTRRAGELFF

v_gene: TRBV7-6
d_gene: -
abundance: -
j_gene: TRBJ2-7
CDR3nt: TGTGCCAGCAGCTTTGCAGGAGCCTACGAGCAGTACTTC
CDR3aa: CASSFAGAYEQYF

v_gene: TRBV6-1
d_gene: TRBD1
abundance: -
j_gene: TRBJ1-1
CDR3nt: TGTGCCAGCAGGACAGGGGGACTCACTGAAGCTTTCTTT
CDR3aa: CASRTGGLTEAFF

v_gene: TRBV27
d_gene: -
abundance: -
j_gene: TRBJ2-2
CDR3nt: TGTGCCAGCAGACCCCGACTGGGAAACACCGGGGAGCTGTTTTTT
CDR3aa: CASRPRLGNTGELFF

v_gene: TRBV7-2
d_gene: -
abundance: -
j_gene: TRBJ1-3
CDR3nt: TGTGCCAGCAGCTTTAAAGCGAGCTCTGGAAACACCATATATTTT
CDR3aa: CASSFKASSGNTIYF

v_gene: TRBV5-6
d_gene: -
abundance: -
j_gene: TRBJ2-7
CDR3nt: TGTGCCAGCAGCTTGGGGACGGATCTCTCCTACGAGCAGTACTTC
CDR3aa: CASSLGTDLSYEQYF

v_gene: TRBV29-1
d_gene: TRBD1
abundance: once
j_gene: TRBJ2-7
CDR3nt: TGCAGCGTTGGGGGCAGGGGGTCCTACGAGCAGTACTTC
CDR3aa: CSVGGRGSYEQYF

v_gene: TRBV13
d_gene: -
abundance: -
j_gene: TRBJ1-1
CDR3nt: TGTGCCAGCAGCTCAGCTCCCAAGCTGAACACTGAAGCTTTCTTT
CDR3aa: CASSSAPKLNTEAFF

v_gene: TRBV29-1
d_gene: -
abundance: few
j_gene: TRBJ2-5
CDR3nt: TGCAGCGTTGTAGGTAGTAAGGAGACCCAGTACTTC
CDR3aa: CSVVGSKETQYF

v_gene: TRBV7-2
d_gene: TRBD1
abundance: -
j_gene: TRBJ1-1
CDR3nt: TGTGCCAGCAGCTTATGGACAGGGGAAGCTTTCTTT
CDR3aa: CASSLWTGEAFF

v_gene: TRBV5-4
d_gene: -
abundance: -
j_gene: TRBJ1-1
CDR3nt: TGTGCCAGCAGCCTCCAGACATTTATGAACACTGAAGCTTTCTTT
CDR3aa: CASSLQTFMNTEAFF

v_gene: TRBV9
d_gene: -
abundance: -
j_gene: TRBJ2-2
CDR3nt: TGTGCCAGCAGCGACAACCCCCTCGGGGCGAACACCGGGGAGCTGTTTTTT
CDR3aa: CASSDNPLGANTGELFF

v_gene: TRBV2
d_gene: -
abundance: -
j_gene: TRBJ1-1
CDR3nt: TGTGCCAGCAGTCTGGTCAACACTGAAGCTTTCTTT
CDR3aa: CASSLVNTEAFF

v_gene: TRBV11-2
d_gene: TRBD1
abundance: -
j_gene: TRBJ1-2
CDR3nt: TGTGCCAGCAGCTCAGGGGGGCTTTATGGCTACACCTTC
CDR3aa: CASSSGGLYGYTF

v_gene: TRBV6-6
d_gene: -
abundance: -
j_gene: TRBJ1-6
CDR3nt: TGTGCCAGCACCTTTCCGGAGGGGCGGTTTGGATCACCCCTCCACTTT
CDR3aa: CASTFPEGRFGSPLHF

v_gene: TRBV30
d_gene: TRBD2
abundance: -
j_gene: TRBJ2-1
CDR3nt: TGTGCCTGGAGCCCCTCGTATAGCGGGGGGGGGCATGAGCAGTTCTTC
CDR3aa: CAWSPSYSGGGHEQFF

v_gene: TRBV5-1
d_gene: -
abundance: -
j_gene: TRBJ1-6
CDR3nt: TGCGCCAGCAGCTTTTCAGGGGTCGGTTCACCCCTCCACTTT
CDR3aa: CASSFSGVGSPLHF

v_gene: TRBV2
d_gene: -
abundance: -
j_gene: TRBJ1-2
CDR3nt: TGTGCCAGCAGCACCGGGGACACCGTTACCGGCTACACCTTC
CDR3aa: CASSTGDTVTGYTF

v_gene: TRBV9
d_gene: TRBD1
abundance: once
j_gene: TRBJ1-4
CDR3nt: TGTGCCAGCAGCCCCCGAGGGGGACAGCATAATGAAAAACTGTTTTTT
CDR3aa: CASSPRGGQHNEKLFF

v_gene: TRBV2
d_gene: -
abundance: -
j_gene: TRBJ1-4
CDR3nt: TGTGCCAGCAGTGAAGGAGTGGCGGAAAAACTGTTTTTT
CDR3aa: CASSEGVAEKLFF